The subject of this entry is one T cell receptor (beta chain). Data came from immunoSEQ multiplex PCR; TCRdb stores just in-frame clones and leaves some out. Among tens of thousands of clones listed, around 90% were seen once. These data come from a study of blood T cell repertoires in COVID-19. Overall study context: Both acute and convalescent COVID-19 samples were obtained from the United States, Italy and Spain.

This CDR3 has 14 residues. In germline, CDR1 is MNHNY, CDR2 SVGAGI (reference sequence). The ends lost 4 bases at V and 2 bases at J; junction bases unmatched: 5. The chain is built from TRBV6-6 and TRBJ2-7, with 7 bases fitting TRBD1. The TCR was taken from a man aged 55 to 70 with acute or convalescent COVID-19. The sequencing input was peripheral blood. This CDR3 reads CASSFTGTAYEQYF. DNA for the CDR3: TGTGCCAGCAGTTTCACCGGGACAGCCTACGAGCAGTACTTC.